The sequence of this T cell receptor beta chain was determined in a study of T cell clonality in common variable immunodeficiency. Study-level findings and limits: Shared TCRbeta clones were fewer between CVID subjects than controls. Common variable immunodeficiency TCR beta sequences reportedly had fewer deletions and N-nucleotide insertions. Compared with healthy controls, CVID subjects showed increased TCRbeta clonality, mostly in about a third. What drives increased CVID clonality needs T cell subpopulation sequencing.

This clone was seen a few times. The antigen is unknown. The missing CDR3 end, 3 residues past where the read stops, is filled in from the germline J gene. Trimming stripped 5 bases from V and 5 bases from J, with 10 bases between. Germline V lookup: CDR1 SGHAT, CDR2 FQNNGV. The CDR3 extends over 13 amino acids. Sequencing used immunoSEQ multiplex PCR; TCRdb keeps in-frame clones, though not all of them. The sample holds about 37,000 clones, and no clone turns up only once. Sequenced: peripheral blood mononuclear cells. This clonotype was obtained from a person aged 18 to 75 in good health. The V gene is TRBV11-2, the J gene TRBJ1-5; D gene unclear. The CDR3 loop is CASSPVSDQPQHF. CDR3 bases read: TGTGCCAGCAGCCCCGTTTCAGATCAGCCC. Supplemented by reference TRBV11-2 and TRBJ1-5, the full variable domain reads EAGVAQSPRYKIIEKRQSVAFWCNPISGHATLYWYQQILGQGPKLLIQFQNNGVVDDSQLPKDRFSAERLKGVDSTLKIQPAKLEDSAVYLCASSPVSDQPQHFGDGTRLSIL.